These 25 T cell receptor beta chains were sequenced from one sample in a study of OX40 agonist ivuxolimab in advanced cancers. Repertoires were generated with immunoSEQ multiplex PCR, while TCRdb's copy carries only in-frame clones and drops some. The profile covers about 47,000 clones, with about 86% appearing a single time and 5.5% to 7% taken by the ten largest. The specimen comprised CD4+ or CD8+ T cells sorted from blood, sampled in a trial of the OX40 agonist ivuxolimab. These receptor sequences come from an adult with an advanced solid tumor such as melanoma, head and neck, liver or kidney cancer.

CDR3 in amino acids: CASSQGQETQYF. The CDR3 DNA sequence: TGTGCCAGCAGCCAGGGGCAAGAGACCCAGTACTTC. This rearrangement joins TRBV6-1 to TRBJ2-5; TRBD1 is a possible D gene (6 bases). The CDR3 covers 12 residues. Germline CDR1 reads MNHNS; CDR2 reads SASEGT. The V gene lost 6 bases and the J gene lost 2 bases, with 7 bases spanning the gap.

The chain combines TRBV19 with TRBJ2-5; 7 nucleotides align to TRBD2. The ends lost 3 bases at V and 4 bases at J; junction bases unmatched: 2. CDR1 and CDR2 (germline): LNHDA, SQIVND (reference sequence). This CDR3 spans 13 amino acids. CDR3 loop: CASSIGGRETQYF. In DNA form, the CDR3 reads TGTGCCAGTAGTATCGGCGGGAGAGAGACCCAGTACTTC.

The chain couples TRBV4-3 to TRBJ2-3; D might be TRBD2 (6 bases). V lost 4 bases, J lost 4 bases, and 15 bases lay in between. The germline V gene encodes CDR1 LGHNA and CDR2 YSLEER. There are 15 residues in the CDR3. CDR3 sequence reads: CASSLYGGDADTQYF. The CDR3 region has the DNA TGCGCCAGCAGCCTTTACGGGGGAGATGCAGATACGCAGTATTTT.

This rearrangement joins TRBV27 to TRBJ2-1; weak D call: TRBD2 (6 bases). The CDR3 spans 15 residues. V was clipped by 2 bases and J by 4 bases, with 12 bases between them. Germline V gene sequence: CDR1 MNHEY, CDR2 SMNVEV (reference sequence). CDR3 coding DNA: TGTGCCAGCAGTTTAACGGGGGACGGATACAATGAGCAGTTCTTC. Translation gives CASSLTGDGYNEQFF.

This chain links TRBV9 with TRBJ2-3; 7 bases fit TRBD2. The CDR3 is made up of 14 amino acids. The V segment lost 3 bases and the J segment 2 bases; nucleotides outside the gene matches: 3. From germline, CDR1 is SGDLS and CDR2 YYNGEE. This CDR3 reads CASSDSGYTDTQYF. CDR3 DNA sequence: TGTGCCAGCAGCGATAGCGGGTACACAGATACGCAGTATTTT. Looking up the rest from reference TRBV9 and TRBJ2-3 gives the full variable domain: DSGVTQTPKHLITATGQRVTLRCSPRSGDLSVYWYQQSLDQGLQFLIQYYNGEERAKGNILERFSAQQFPDLHSELNLSSLELGDSALYFCASSDSGYTDTQYFGPGTRLTVL.

Judged by abundance, this clone is medium-sized. This sequence joins TRBV27 and TRBJ1-5; D perhaps matches TRBD1 (5 bases). The CDR3 consists of 14 residues. The germline V gene has CDR1 MNHEY and CDR2 SMNVEV (reference sequence). The V and J ends lost 5 bases and 5 bases respectively, with 13 bases between them. CDR3 nucleotide sequence: TGTGCCAGCAGTCCCCGGCGGGGGGATCAGCCCCAGCATTTT. Encoded protein: CASSPRRGDQPQHF.

In its sample, this clone was seen a few times. This chain links TRBV7-9 with TRBJ2-3; the D gene is possibly TRBD1 (6 bases). CDR1 and CDR2 (germline): SEHNR, FQNEAQ (reference sequence). Trimming cost V 1 base and J 0 bases, with 8 bases left between them. The CDR3 covers 15 residues. The CDR3 nucleotides read TGTGCCAGCAGCTTAGACAGGGCAAGCACAGATACGCAGTATTTT. Its translation: CASSLDRASTDTQYF.

This chain's CDR3 is CASSEGINSYEQYV. CDR3 DNA: TGTGCCAGCAGTGAGGGGATTAACTCCTACGAGCAGTACGTC. The chain carries TRBV6-5 and TRBJ2-7; D is tentatively TRBD1 or TRBD2 (5 bases each). The CDR3 is 14 residues long. V lost 5 bases, J lost 0 bases, and 11 bases lay in between. Per germline, CDR1 MNHEY and CDR2 SVGAGI.

The V call is TRBV27, the J call TRBJ2-7; D gene ambiguous. The CDR3 runs 10 residues. The germline V gene has CDR1 MNHEY and CDR2 SMNVEV (reference sequence). The V gene lost 2 bases and the J gene lost 6 bases, with 2 bases spanning the gap. The CDR3 DNA is TGTGCCAGCAGTTTAAGCGAGCAGTACTTC. Translated, it gives CASSLSEQYF.

This clone was seen a few times. The chain carries TRBV4-3 and TRBJ1-1; the D is unclear. The V end lost 0 bases, the J end lost 3 bases, and 17 bases lay between the germline ends. CDR3 size: 17 residues. The germline V gene encodes CDR1 LGHNA and CDR2 YSLEER. The DNA of the CDR3 is TGCGCCAGCAGCCAAGATACTTGGGAAGTGTGGGACACTGAAGCTTTCTTT. Its translation is CASSQDTWEVWDTEAFF.

V is TRBV27 and J is TRBJ1-5; D gene ambiguous. Trimming removed 2 bases from V and 1 base from J, with 6 bases in between. The CDR3 length is 14 residues. CDR1 is MNHEY, CDR2 SMNVEV, per germline (reference sequence). The CDR3 reads CASSLIPSNQPQHF. The CDR3 DNA is TGTGCCAGCAGTTTAATACCAAGCAATCAGCCCCAGCATTTT.

This sequence joins TRBV10-3 and TRBJ2-7; D is possibly TRBD1 or TRBD2 (6 bases each). The CDR3 loop spans 16 amino acids. In germline, CDR1 is ENHRY, CDR2 SYGVKD. V was clipped by 0 bases and J by 3 bases, with 15 bases between them. The CDR3 is CAISESQGGSLYEQYF. The DNA of the CDR3 is TGTGCCATCAGTGAGTCCCAAGGGGGGAGCCTCTACGAGCAGTACTTC.

The genes are TRBV30 and TRBJ2-7; 12 bases are shared with TRBD2. V was pared by 3 bases and J by 2 bases, with 2 bases of the junction left unmatched. Germline V gene lookup returns CDR1 GTSNPN and CDR2 SVGIG (reference sequence). CDR3 length: 14 amino acids. CDR3 amino acids: CAWRASGRAYEQYF. The DNA of the CDR3 is TGTGCCTGGAGGGCTAGCGGGAGGGCCTACGAGCAGTACTTC.

The chain carries TRBV6-6 and TRBJ2-7; D possibly corresponds to TRBD1 (5 bases). This CDR3 spans 13 amino acids. The germline V gene has CDR1 MNHNY and CDR2 SVGAGI (reference sequence). V shed 4 bases and J shed 2 bases, with 9 bases lying between them. The CDR3 protein is CASSWSGTYEQYF. The CDR3 DNA follows: TGTGCCAGCAGTTGGTCAGGGACCTACGAGCAGTACTTC.

CDR3 bases: TGTGCCAGCAGCTTGGAAGGTTGGGCCGGGGAGCTGTTTTTT. This encodes CASSLEGWAGELFF. The chain links TRBV5-5 to TRBJ2-2; D is uncertain. This CDR3 is built from 14 residues. Trimming left V 0 bases short and J 6 bases short, with 9 bases between. CDR1 is SGHKS and CDR2 is YYEKEE in the germline V gene (reference sequence).

The table lists this clone with a count of one. This rearrangement joins TRBV6-5 to TRBJ2-1; 10 nucleotides line up with TRBD2. Germline loops: CDR1 MNHEY, CDR2 SVGAGI. The CDR3 has 15 amino acids. V shed 4 bases and J 3 bases; nucleotides not matched to a gene: 3. The CDR3: CASSSLAGVYNEQFF. The CDR3 DNA reads as TGTGCCAGCAGTTCCCTAGCGGGAGTCTACAATGAGCAGTTCTTC.

The chain carries TRBV4-2 and TRBJ2-3; 8 positions match TRBD2. The length of the CDR3 is 14 residues. V was pared by 3 bases and J by 4 bases, with 3 bases of the junction left unmatched. In germline, CDR1 is LGHNA, CDR2 YNFKEQ. CDR3 nucleotide sequence: TGTGCCAGCAGCCAGGGACTAGGGGCAGATACGCAGTATTTT. Encoded protein: CASSQGLGADTQYF.

The chain carries TRBV10-1 and TRBJ2-3; no definite D call. Germline CDR1 is WNHNN and CDR2 is SYGVQD (reference sequence). V shed 4 bases and J shed 4 bases, with 9 bases lying between them. The CDR3 has 13 residues. The CDR3 loop reads CASSVQRADTQYF. DNA for the CDR3: TGCGCCAGCAGTGTTCAACGGGCAGATACGCAGTATTTT.

The chain has TRBV13 and TRBJ2-1, with unresolved D. Germline CDR1 is PRHDT and CDR2 is FYEKMQ (reference sequence). The CDR3 covers 12 residues. Trimming removed 5 bases at V and 5 bases at J, with 7 bases between. Here the CDR3 DNA reads TGTGCCAGCAGCCCCCGCGACAATGAGCAGTTCTTC. It codes for CASSPRDNEQFF.

The chain employs TRBV9 and TRBJ2-3, with a tentative D call TRBD2 (5 bases). Between the trimmed V and J ends, which lost 0 bases and 4 bases, there was a span of 12 bases. The germline V gene encodes CDR1 SGDLS and CDR2 YYNGEE. This CDR3 comprises 15 residues. The CDR3 loop is CASSVAGSSSDTQYF. The CDR3 DNA sequence: TGTGCCAGCAGCGTAGCGGGGTCTAGTTCAGATACGCAGTATTTT.

This chain joins TRBV6-5 and TRBJ2-7; no clear D gene. V lost 7 bases and J 2 bases, leaving 18 bases between the germline ends. Germline CDR1 MNHEY, CDR2 SVGAGI. This CDR3 has 15 residues. Here the CDR3 DNA reads TGTGCCAGCACCTACGGGCAGAACGGCCCCTACGAGCAGTACTTC. Translation gives CASTYGQNGPYEQYF.

The chain links TRBV7-2 to TRBJ2-7, with D unresolved. The CDR3 consists of 12 residues. Trimming cost V 5 bases and J 2 bases, with 7 bases left between them. Germline values: CDR1 SGHTA, CDR2 FQGNSA. Written as DNA, the CDR3 is TGTGCCAGCAGCCGGAATGCCTACGAGCAGTACTTC. As protein: CASSRNAYEQYF.

The chain combines TRBV29-1 with TRBJ2-1, with TRBD1 as a possible D gene (5 bases). V gave up 2 bases and J gave up 4 bases, with 12 bases separating them. Germline CDR1 and CDR2: SQVTM and ANQGSEA. The CDR3 runs to 14 residues. CDR3 DNA sequence: TGCAGCGTTGAACCCCGACAGCGTTACAATGAGCAGTTCTTC. Translating gives CSVEPRQRYNEQFF.

This chain uses TRBV11-3 with TRBJ2-7; 11 nucleotides line up with TRBD2. CDR1 is SGHNT, CDR2 YENEEA, per germline. The CDR3 is 15 residues long. Trimming removed 5 bases from V and 0 bases from J; junction bases left unmatched: 3. The CDR3 spells CASSLTSGSSYEQYF. DNA for the CDR3: TGTGCCAGCAGCCTTACTAGCGGGAGCTCCTACGAGCAGTACTTC.

This chain links TRBV29-1 with TRBJ2-2; D is undetermined. Trimming removed 6 bases from V and 6 bases from J, with 8 bases in between. The CDR3 consists of 11 residues. Germline V gene lookup returns CDR1 SQVTM and CDR2 ANQGSEA. The DNA of the CDR3 is TGCAGCGTCCTTGGTTCCGGGGAGCTGTTTTTT. As protein: CSVLGSGELFF.